The rows below give T cell receptor beta chains drawn from one sample of a study of identical twins. TCRdb fed the 5' RACE reads into MiXCR, producing one record per CDR3 protein. The repertoire has about 100,000 distinct CDR3 sequences, just under 6% of them found once; the top ten carry over 9.5%. The material sequenced was memory T cells sorted from blood. The source is a woman aged 50 to 65 in good health. Both conserved end residues are part of each CDR3. D genes are given only for firm matches. Clone size is shown for a subset of rows, as once, few, many or a class of expanded clone.

TRBD1 TRBJ2-2 many TRBV24-1 CATRDSSRWNTGELFF TGTGCCACCCGGGACAGTAGCAGATGGAACACCGGGGAGCTGTTTTTT
- TRBJ2-5 many TRBV5-1 CASSVQVGETQYF TGCGCCAGCAGCGTACAGGTTGGGGAGACCCAGTACTTC
- TRBJ2-1 many TRBV11-3 CASSPRFAGALTSEQFF TGTGCCAGCAGCCCCCGATTTGCGGGGGCACTCACAAGTGAGCAGTTCTTC
- TRBJ2-5 many TRBV27 CASSPTGSRQETQYF TGTGCCAGCAGCCCGACAGGTTCGAGACAAGAGACCCAGTACTTC
TRBD2 TRBJ2-7 many TRBV5-4 CASSGLRLAGSYEQYF TGTGCCAGCAGCGGCCTGAGGCTAGCGGGCTCCTACGAGCAGTACTTC
TRBD1 TRBJ2-1 many TRBV4-1 CASRGTGNNEQFF TGCGCCAGCAGAGGGACAGGAAACAATGAGCAGTTCTTC
- TRBJ1-3 many TRBV15 CATSRRGTPGNTIYF TGTGCCACCAGCAGACGCGGGACGCCAGGAAACACCATATATTTT
- TRBJ1-1 few TRBV25-1 CASSELGGPGDTEAFF TGTGCCAGCAGTGAATTGGGGGGCCCTGGGGACACTGAAGCTTTCTTT
- TRBJ2-4 many TRBV6-5 CASSASDLAKNIQYF TGTGCCAGCAGTGCGTCAGACCTAGCCAAAAACATTCAGTACTTC
TRBD2 TRBJ2-3 many TRBV7-2 CASSTRTSGITDTQYF TGTGCCAGCAGCACCCGGACTAGCGGGATCACAGATACGCAGTATTTT
- TRBJ2-7 many TRBV9 CASSTGPSSYEQYF TGTGCCAGCAGCACAGGACCGAGCTCCTACGAGCAGTACTTC
- TRBJ2-7 many TRBV5-1 CASRQGLREQYF TGCGCCAGCAGACAGGGTTTACGCGAGCAGTACTTC
TRBD1 TRBJ1-2 - TRBV6-5 CASSYTRPGTANYGYTF TGTGCCAGCAGTTATACGAGGCCCGGGACAGCTAACTATGGCTACACCTTC
- TRBJ1-3 few TRBV6-1 CASSDPGGAGNTIYF TGTGCCAGCAGTGATCCGGGTGGGGCTGGAAACACCATATATTTT
TRBD2 TRBJ2-5 many TRBV3-1 CASSQFSSGSYQETQYF TGTGCCAGCAGCCAATTCTCTAGCGGGAGCTACCAAGAGACCCAGTACTTC
TRBD1 TRBJ1-1 - TRBV3-1 CASSQGGTGTTEAFF TGTGCCAGCAGCCAAGGGGGGACAGGGACCACTGAAGCTTTCTTT
- TRBJ2-2 many TRBV20-1 CSARRQGNTGELFF TGCAGTGCTAGGAGGCAGGGGAACACCGGGGAGCTGTTTTTT
- TRBJ2-7 many TRBV12-3/TRBV12-4 CASSFSILEQYF TGTGCCAGCAGTTTTAGTATTCTTGAGCAGTACTTC
- TRBJ2-5 - TRBV7-8 CASSLIRPGAQETQYF TGTGCCAGCAGCTTAATCCGGCCTGGGGCACAAGAGACCCAGTACTTC
- TRBJ2-7 many TRBV5-6 CASIRVGFDEQYF TGTGCCAGCATCCGAGTAGGTTTTGACGAGCAGTACTTC
TRBD2 TRBJ2-5 many TRBV6-5 CASSKRTSRETQYF TGTGCCAGCAGCAAAAGGACTAGTAGAGAGACCCAGTACTTC
- TRBJ2-1 many TRBV12-3/TRBV12-4 CASTEVVGGEQFF TGTGCCAGCACCGAAGTTGTGGGTGGGGAGCAGTTCTTC
- TRBJ1-5 many TRBV9 CASAKGGGSQPQHF TGTGCCAGCGCTAAGGGCGGGGGAAGTCAGCCCCAGCATTTT
- TRBJ2-1 many TRBV7-9 CASRSRGSSYNEQFF TGTGCCAGCAGATCCCGGGGGAGCTCCTACAATGAGCAGTTCTTC
TRBD1 TRBJ1-6 many TRBV10-3 CAISLRDRRSPLHF TGTGCCATCAGTCTCCGGGACAGGCGTTCACCCCTCCACTTT
- TRBJ2-5 many TRBV29-1 CSVEDPGNQETQYF TGCAGCGTTGAAGACCCAGGGAACCAAGAGACCCAGTACTTC
TRBD1 TRBJ1-2 many TRBV7-2 CASSLVGRGLGGYTF TGTGCCAGCAGCTTAGTCGGCAGGGGGCTAGGTGGCTACACCTTC
TRBD1 TRBJ2-1 - TRBV7-3 CASSINPDRGNEQFF TGTGCCAGCAGCATTAACCCGGACAGGGGCAATGAGCAGTTCTTC
TRBD1 TRBJ2-7 many TRBV10-1 CASKGQGAEEQYF TGCGCCAGCAAGGGACAGGGGGCCGAGGAGCAGTACTTC
- TRBJ1-6 many TRBV28 CASSPYRGTRSYNSPLHF TGTGCCAGCAGTCCCTACCGGGGGACTCGCTCCTATAATTCACCCCTCCACTTT
- TRBJ1-1 few TRBV19 CASTPLATTEAFF TGTGCCAGTACTCCACTCGCCACCACTGAAGCTTTCTTT
TRBD2 TRBJ2-3 - TRBV7-6 CASSSETSGIADTQYF TGTGCCAGCAGCTCTGAGACTAGCGGGATCGCAGATACGCAGTATTTT
TRBD2 TRBJ2-1 once TRBV10-3 CAIRTSGSLSSYNEQFF TGTGCCATTCGGACTAGCGGGAGTTTGAGCTCCTACAATGAGCAGTTCTTC
TRBD2 TRBJ2-3 many TRBV4-1 CASSPRRSPLAGGGSDTQYF TGCGCCAGCAGCCCCAGACGATCCCCGCTAGCGGGAGGAGGGTCAGATACGCAGTATTTT
TRBD2 TRBJ2-1 many TRBV12-3/TRBV12-4 CASSSALLAGGFSYNEQFF TGTGCCAGCAGTTCGGCCCTCCTAGCGGGAGGTTTCTCCTACAATGAGCAGTTCTTC
- TRBJ2-5 - TRBV24-1 CATSEAGVGQYF TGTGCCACCAGTGAAGCAGGGGTCGGCCAGTACTTC
- TRBJ2-1 many TRBV5-6 CASRQTTNEQFF TGTGCCAGCAGACAAACAACGAATGAGCAGTTCTTC
- TRBJ1-5 many TRBV14 CASSQGDRKEGHSNQPQHF TGTGCCAGCAGCCAAGGAGACCGCAAGGAGGGACATAGCAATCAGCCCCAGCATTTT
TRBD1 TRBJ2-1 - TRBV7-9 CASSQGQEQFF TGTGCCAGCAGCCAGGGACAGGAGCAGTTCTTC
TRBD2 TRBJ2-1 many TRBV11-2 CASSISREGQYNEQFF TGTGCCAGCAGCATCTCCCGGGAGGGCCAATACAATGAGCAGTTCTTC
TRBD1 TRBJ1-1 many TRBV5-1 CASSSGTENTEAFF TGCGCCAGCAGCTCCGGGACAGAGAACACTGAAGCTTTCTTT
- TRBJ2-2 few TRBV24-1 CATSDSGRTGELFF TGTGCCACCAGTGATTCGGGGCGAACCGGGGAGCTGTTTTTT
TRBD2 TRBJ2-7 many TRBV2 CASSHELAGGPYEQYF TGTGCCAGCAGCCACGAACTAGCGGGAGGACCCTACGAGCAGTACTTC
- TRBJ1-1 few TRBV7-3 CASRPQGTDTEAFF TGTGCCAGCAGGCCGCAGGGTACAGACACTGAAGCTTTCTTT
TRBD1 TRBJ1-3 - TRBV12-3/TRBV12-4 CASTRDSGSGNTIYF TGTGCCAGCACCCGGGACAGCGGCTCTGGAAACACCATATATTTT
- TRBJ2-1 many TRBV20-1 CSPQNTGKQFF TGCAGTCCCCAAAACACAGGGAAGCAGTTCTTC
- TRBJ2-7 many TRBV5-1 CASSLAGRGHKSSYEQYF TGCGCCAGCAGCTTGGCCGGTAGGGGACACAAGAGCTCCTACGAGCAGTACTTC
- TRBJ2-6 many TRBV28 CASSNRGQKPLSGANVLTF TGTGCCAGCAGTAACCGGGGACAAAAGCCTCTCTCTGGGGCCAACGTCCTGACTTTC
TRBD2 TRBJ2-1 many TRBV10-1 CATGLAGDEQFF TGCGCCACTGGACTAGCGGGAGACGAGCAGTTCTTC
- TRBJ2-2 many TRBV6-6 CASSYPSRTDTGELFF TGTGCCAGCAGTTACCCCTCCCGGACAGACACCGGGGAGCTGTTTTTT